The clone carrying this T cell receptor (beta chain) was seen many times. What it binds is not known. Using a J-beta primer mix together with a sample-barcoded 5' primer, a second PCR was run for roughly 6 to 12 cycles. TCRdb passed the 5' RACE reads through MiXCR, listing each CDR3 protein once. The table includes approximately 290,000 distinct CDR3 sequences, 25% to 30% detected once. This entry comes from a study of blood T cells in healthy people across ages. General study findings and limits: A conclusive naive versus antigen-experienced comparison was prevented by the unsorted PBMCs. Both higher diversity and more naive CD4+ cells marked long-lived donors when set against aged donors.

The TCR was taken from a woman in her 70s in good health. Sequenced sample: blood.

The CDR3 DNA is TGTGCCAGCAGTAGGACCGGGGAGCTGTTTTTT. Encoded protein: CASSRTGELFF. The genes are TRBV12-3 or TRBV12-4 and TRBJ2-2; no reliable D call. This CDR3 is 11 amino acids long. The V end was cut by 5 bases, the J end by 5 bases, with 3 bases between.